This T cell receptor beta chain came from a study of T cell responses to AZD1222 COVID-19 vaccine. Looked up from germline, CDR1 is SGHTA and CDR2 is FQGTGA. The CDR3 loop spans 13 amino acids. V was shortened by 2 bases and J by 4 bases, with 8 bases between the two germline ends. Profiled with immunoSEQ multiplex PCR; TCRdb holds only in-frame clones, not every one. The table has approximately 150,000 clones, roughly 90% seen once. The sequence came from an adult in good health. This chain connects TRBV7-3 to TRBJ1-1, with D uncertain. Sequencing used peripheral blood, obtained on day 0 of AZD1222 vaccination. CDR3 nucleotide sequence: TGTGCCAGCAGCTTAGGTCAAGGCACTGAAGCTTTCTTT. Translation gives CASSLGQGTEAFF.